One and the same sample provided the 9 T cell receptor beta chains below, sequenced in a study of blood T cell repertoires in COVID-19. Assay used: immunoSEQ multiplex PCR; TCRdb lists only in-frame clones, some missing. The repertoire consists of over 100,000 clones, with 55% to 75% occurring once and the leading ten covering around 2%. The source material was peripheral blood. The source is a woman aged 70-85 years with acute or convalescent COVID-19.

The chain uses TRBV6-5 and TRBJ1-2; D perhaps matches TRBD1 (5 bases). CDR1 is MNHEY and CDR2 is SVGAGI in the germline V gene. The CDR3 covers 13 residues. V lost 7 bases, J lost 3 bases, and 12 bases lay in between. CDR3 sequence: CASKGRADYGYTF. The CDR3 DNA reads as TGTGCCAGCAAGGGCAGGGCGGACTATGGCTACACCTTC.

This clone appeared a single time. CDR3 sequence: CASSRGTGKSYEQYF. The CDR3 nucleotides are TGTGCCAGCAGTCGAGGGACAGGGAAATCCTACGAGCAGTACTTC. J is TRBJ2-7 and V is TRBV6-6; 9 bases are shared with TRBD1. V was pared by 5 bases and J by 1 base, with 6 bases of the junction left unmatched. This CDR3 region has 15 residues. Looked up from germline, CDR1 is MNHNY and CDR2 is SVGAGI (reference sequence).

This clone was picked up a small number of times. The J gene is TRBJ2-4, the V gene TRBV4-1; maybe TRBD2 (5 bases). V lost 0 bases and J 6 bases, leaving 12 bases between the germline ends. The CDR3 length is 15 residues. Germline assignment: CDR1 MGHRA and CDR2 YSYEKL. CDR3 sequence (DNA): TGCGCCAGCAGCCAAGATTTCCGGGGTATAAACATTCAGTACTTC. It translates to CASSQDFRGINIQYF.

The sample holds a few counts of this clone. This chain links TRBV9 with TRBJ1-6, with 9 bases lining up with TRBD1. Germline V gene data show CDR1 as SGDLS and CDR2 as YYNGEE. This CDR3 comprises 18 residues. Trimming took 3 bases from V and 9 from J; bases not matched to a gene: 16. Here the CDR3 reads CASSAGRDREEKGSPLHF. CDR3 in DNA: TGTGCCAGCAGCGCCGGTCGGGACAGGGAAGAAAAAGGTTCACCCCTCCACTTT.

This clone appeared a few times. Within the sample, other DNA sequences also encode this same CDR3. The rearrangement uses TRBV28 and TRBJ1-2; TRBD1 agrees at 11 bases. V shed 4 bases and J 4 bases; nucleotides not matched to a gene: 2. The CDR3 consists of 14 residues. From germline, CDR1 is MDHEN and CDR2 SYDVKM. The CDR3: CASSSGQGAYGYTF. CDR3 coding DNA: TGTGCCAGCAGTTCCGGACAGGGGGCCTATGGCTACACCTTC.

The gene calls are TRBV7-2 and TRBJ1-2; 7 bases are shared with TRBD1. CDR1 is SGHTA, CDR2 FQGNSA, per germline. The CDR3 consists of 13 residues. Trimming cost V 5 bases and J 3 bases; bases outside gene matches: 3. CDR3 loop: CASSETGDYGYTF. The CDR3, as DNA: TGTGCCAGCAGCGAAACAGGGGACTATGGCTACACCTTC.

The J gene is TRBJ2-5, the V gene TRBV2; the D gene is possibly TRBD2 (6 bases). Looked up from germline, CDR1 is SNHLY and CDR2 is FYNNEI. This CDR3 is 12 amino acids long. V lost 10 bases and J 4 bases, leaving 13 bases between the germline ends. CDR3 DNA: TGTGCCACAGGACTAAACGGAGAGACCCAGTACTTC. Translating gives CATGLNGETQYF.

The chain has TRBV10-2 and TRBJ2-3; 7 bases are a match to TRBD2. V shed 4 bases and J 0 bases; nucleotides not matched to a gene: 16. CDR1 WSHSY and CDR2 SAAADI come from the germline V gene. This CDR3 has 19 amino acids. This CDR3 reads CASSGRTSVHQTSTDTQYF. The CDR3 nucleotides read TGCGCCAGCAGTGGTCGGACTAGTGTACACCAAACTAGCACAGATACGCAGTATTTT.

V usage is TRBV7-9 and J usage is TRBJ1-2, with D possibly TRBD1 on 5 matching bases. The ends were cut back, 11 bases at V and 4 bases at J, with 14 bases in the middle. The germline gives CDR1 SEHNR, CDR2 FQNEAQ (reference sequence). The CDR3 covers 12 residues. In nucleotides, the CDR3 is TGTGCCGGTGGGGCGGGGAGCTATGGCTACACCTTC. Its protein product is CAGGAGSYGYTF.